These T cell receptor beta chains were read from a single sample in a study of cytomegalovirus exposure and HLA in healthy donors. Sequencing was performed with immunoSEQ multiplex PCR; in TCRdb, only in-frame clones are kept and a portion is missing. The sample carries roughly 100,000 clones, roughly 85% recorded once. Sequencing used PBMCs. These receptors originate from a man in his sixties in good health and CMV-seropositive. Both conserved end residues are part of each CDR3. A D gene is named only where the DNA matches it firmly. Clone sizes are given selectively: once, few, many, or a class where the clone is expanded.

abundance: -
d_gene: TRBD1
v_gene: TRBV7-2
j_gene: TRBJ1-2
CDR3nt: TGTGCCAGCAGCTTAGAGCCAGGGGGCTATGGCTACACCTTC
CDR3aa: CASSLEPGGYGYTF

abundance: -
d_gene: TRBD1
v_gene: TRBV6-1
j_gene: TRBJ1-1
CDR3nt: TGTGCCAGCACCTTAGGGGGCATGAACACTGAAGCTTTCTTT
CDR3aa: CASTLGGMNTEAFF

abundance: -
d_gene: -
v_gene: TRBV5-1
j_gene: TRBJ2-7
CDR3nt: TGCGCCAGCAGTACGGGATGGGGTGGCGAGCAGTACTTC
CDR3aa: CASSTGWGGEQYF

abundance: once
d_gene: -
v_gene: TRBV27
j_gene: TRBJ1-1
CDR3nt: TGTGCCAGCAAAGTCGGAGGACAGCCGAACACTGAAGCTTTCTTT
CDR3aa: CASKVGGQPNTEAFF

abundance: once
d_gene: TRBD2
v_gene: TRBV6-6
j_gene: TRBJ2-3
CDR3nt: TGTGCCAGCAGCTTAATTAGCGGGAGTACAGATACGCAGTATTTT
CDR3aa: CASSLISGSTDTQYF

abundance: -
d_gene: TRBD1
v_gene: TRBV28
j_gene: TRBJ1-2
CDR3nt: TGTGCCAGCAGTTCCACCGGGACAGGGGGCTACTATGGCTACACCTTC
CDR3aa: CASSSTGTGGYYGYTF

abundance: -
d_gene: -
v_gene: TRBV27
j_gene: TRBJ1-1
CDR3nt: TGTGCCAGCAGTTTATTCCCCACGGCGGGAACCACTGAAGCTTTCTTT
CDR3aa: CASSLFPTAGTTEAFF

abundance: -
d_gene: -
v_gene: TRBV18
j_gene: TRBJ2-3
CDR3nt: TGTGCCAGCTCAACTAATTCACCACTGGCTAGCACAGATACGCAGTATTTT
CDR3aa: CASSTNSPLASTDTQYF

abundance: few
d_gene: -
v_gene: TRBV2
j_gene: TRBJ1-1
CDR3nt: TGTGCAAGTACTGGGCAGGGGATCACTGAAGCTTTCTTT
CDR3aa: CASTGQGITEAFF

abundance: -
d_gene: TRBD1
v_gene: TRBV7-9
j_gene: TRBJ1-4
CDR3nt: TGTGCCAGCAGCTTACTGGGACAGGGCGAGGCAGCTAATGAAAAACTGTTTTTT
CDR3aa: CASSLLGQGEAANEKLFF

abundance: -
d_gene: -
v_gene: TRBV4-1
j_gene: TRBJ2-7
CDR3nt: TGCGCCAGCAGCCAAGATATCGGGGTTTCCTCCTACGAGCAGTACTTC
CDR3aa: CASSQDIGVSSYEQYF

abundance: -
d_gene: -
v_gene: TRBV23-1
j_gene: TRBJ1-1
CDR3nt: TGCGCCAGCAGTCCCGCCCCACGAAACCAAACACCCACTGAAGCTTTCTTT
CDR3aa: CASSPAPRNQTPTEAFF

abundance: -
d_gene: -
v_gene: TRBV14
j_gene: TRBJ2-3
CDR3nt: TGTGCCAGCAGCAAAACCAGGTCCACAGATACGCAGTATTTT
CDR3aa: CASSKTRSTDTQYF

abundance: -
d_gene: -
v_gene: TRBV28
j_gene: TRBJ1-1
CDR3nt: TGTGCCAGCAGGTCTCCGAACACTGAAGCTTTCTTT
CDR3aa: CASRSPNTEAFF

abundance: -
d_gene: -
v_gene: TRBV5-6
j_gene: TRBJ2-3
CDR3nt: TGTGCCAGCAGGCCAAGAGGGAGTAGGGTCGATACGCAGTATTTT
CDR3aa: CASRPRGSRVDTQYF

abundance: -
d_gene: TRBD1
v_gene: TRBV20-1
j_gene: TRBJ2-1
CDR3nt: TGCAGTGCTCAGGGGGTTAGGGAGCAGTTCTTC
CDR3aa: CSAQGVREQFF

abundance: -
d_gene: TRBD1
v_gene: TRBV7-8
j_gene: TRBJ1-1
CDR3nt: TGTGCCAGCAGTCGGACAGGGATCCAGAACACTGAAGCTTTCTTT
CDR3aa: CASSRTGIQNTEAFF

abundance: -
d_gene: TRBD1
v_gene: TRBV10-3
j_gene: TRBJ1-2
CDR3nt: TGTGCCATCAGTCCCACAGGGGATGGCTACACCTTC
CDR3aa: CAISPTGDGYTF

abundance: -
d_gene: TRBD1
v_gene: TRBV18
j_gene: TRBJ2-1
CDR3nt: TGTGCCAGCTCACGCAGGGGGATGGATGAGCAGTTCTTC
CDR3aa: CASSRRGMDEQFF

abundance: few
d_gene: TRBD1
v_gene: TRBV5-1
j_gene: TRBJ1-1
CDR3nt: TGCGCCAGCAGCATGGGACAGGGCGCTGAAGCTTTCTTT
CDR3aa: CASSMGQGAEAFF

abundance: -
d_gene: -
v_gene: TRBV11-2
j_gene: TRBJ1-1
CDR3nt: TGTGCCAGCAGCTTTGGCAGGAACACTGAAGCTTTCTTT
CDR3aa: CASSFGRNTEAFF

abundance: once
d_gene: -
v_gene: TRBV2
j_gene: TRBJ2-1
CDR3nt: TGTGCAAGCTTCCAGGGGCTTTACAATGAGCAGTTCTTC
CDR3aa: CASFQGLYNEQFF

abundance: -
d_gene: TRBD2
v_gene: TRBV5-4
j_gene: TRBJ2-1
CDR3nt: TGTGCCAGCAGCTTGTATTCGGGGGGAGACTACAATGAGCAGTTCTTC
CDR3aa: CASSLYSGGDYNEQFF

abundance: -
d_gene: -
v_gene: TRBV10-3
j_gene: TRBJ1-2
CDR3nt: TGTGCCATCAGTGAGTCGAAAGGAGGGGACCCCTTTAACCCCTATGGCTACACCTTC
CDR3aa: CAISESKGGDPFNPYGYTF

abundance: few
d_gene: TRBD1
v_gene: TRBV2
j_gene: TRBJ1-1
CDR3nt: TGTGCCAGCAGGGGGACAGCAATGAACACTGAAGCTTTCTTT
CDR3aa: CASRGTAMNTEAFF

abundance: -
d_gene: TRBD1
v_gene: TRBV7-3
j_gene: TRBJ1-6
CDR3nt: TGTGCCAGCAGCTTAACATCGACAGGGGGCAATTCACCCCTCCACTTT
CDR3aa: CASSLTSTGGNSPLHF

abundance: once
d_gene: -
v_gene: TRBV30
j_gene: TRBJ2-3
CDR3nt: TGTGCCTGGAGTGGCGGAGGCGGCACAGATACGCAGTATTTT
CDR3aa: CAWSGGGGTDTQYF

abundance: -
d_gene: -
v_gene: TRBV5-1
j_gene: TRBJ1-5
CDR3nt: TGCGCCAGCAGCTTGGACGGAGGGAATCAGCCCCAGCATTTT
CDR3aa: CASSLDGGNQPQHF

abundance: -
d_gene: -
v_gene: TRBV4-1
j_gene: TRBJ2-3
CDR3nt: TGCGCCAGCAGCCTCTTGGACAGCTCGGTCGACACAGATACGCAGTATTTT
CDR3aa: CASSLLDSSVDTDTQYF

abundance: -
d_gene: TRBD2
v_gene: TRBV5-6
j_gene: TRBJ2-3
CDR3nt: TGTGCCAGCAGCCGGGGACTAGCGGGGGGCACAGATACGCAGTATTTT
CDR3aa: CASSRGLAGGTDTQYF

abundance: -
d_gene: -
v_gene: TRBV6-1
j_gene: TRBJ2-7
CDR3nt: TGTGCCAGCAGTTACGCGGACGAGCAGTACTTC
CDR3aa: CASSYADEQYF

abundance: few
d_gene: TRBD1
v_gene: TRBV14
j_gene: TRBJ1-1
CDR3nt: TGTGCCAGCAGCCCCCCAGGGGGATACACTGAAGCTTTCTTT
CDR3aa: CASSPPGGYTEAFF

abundance: -
d_gene: -
v_gene: TRBV19
j_gene: TRBJ1-1
CDR3nt: TGTGCCAGTAGTCGACAGGCGGCCTCCACTGAAGCTTTCTTT
CDR3aa: CASSRQAASTEAFF

abundance: -
d_gene: -
v_gene: TRBV6-4
j_gene: TRBJ2-1
CDR3nt: TGTGCCAGCAGTGACTTGGGCCCGAGCAATGAGCAGTTCTTC
CDR3aa: CASSDLGPSNEQFF

abundance: -
d_gene: -
v_gene: TRBV9
j_gene: TRBJ1-4
CDR3nt: TGTGCCAGCAGCTCCTTACAGGGTTTAGGAGAAAAACTGTTTTTT
CDR3aa: CASSSLQGLGEKLFF

abundance: -
d_gene: TRBD2
v_gene: TRBV7-9
j_gene: TRBJ2-7
CDR3nt: TGTGCCAGCAGCTTAGGTGGCGGGGGGGCCTACGAGCAGTACTTC
CDR3aa: CASSLGGGGAYEQYF

abundance: -
d_gene: -
v_gene: TRBV7-2
j_gene: TRBJ2-5
CDR3nt: TGTGCCAGCAGCCGGGGACAACAAGAGACCCAGTACTTC
CDR3aa: CASSRGQQETQYF

abundance: -
d_gene: -
v_gene: TRBV4-1
j_gene: TRBJ2-5
CDR3nt: TGCGCCAGCAGCCTCATTATCAGGGACAAAGAGACCCAGTACTTC
CDR3aa: CASSLIIRDKETQYF

abundance: once
d_gene: TRBD1
v_gene: TRBV6-5
j_gene: TRBJ1-1
CDR3nt: TGTGCCAGCAGCCGACAGGGGGCGAACACTGAAGCTTTCTTT
CDR3aa: CASSRQGANTEAFF

abundance: once
d_gene: TRBD1
v_gene: TRBV18
j_gene: TRBJ2-7
CDR3nt: TGTGCCAGCTCACCCCCGAGGGGGACAGCCTCCTACGAGCAGTACTTC
CDR3aa: CASSPPRGTASYEQYF

abundance: -
d_gene: TRBD1
v_gene: TRBV4-2
j_gene: TRBJ1-1
CDR3nt: TGTGCCAGCAGCCCTTCCACTGTCGGGACAGGGGATGGCACTGAAGCTTTCTTT
CDR3aa: CASSPSTVGTGDGTEAFF

abundance: -
d_gene: -
v_gene: TRBV7-9
j_gene: TRBJ2-7
CDR3nt: TGTTCCAGCAGCTTTGGAGTCTACGAGCAGTACTTC
CDR3aa: CSSSFGVYEQYF

abundance: -
d_gene: -
v_gene: TRBV30
j_gene: TRBJ1-1
CDR3nt: TGTGCCTGGAGGACACAGGGAACGGCTGAAGCTTTCTTT
CDR3aa: CAWRTQGTAEAFF

abundance: once
d_gene: -
v_gene: TRBV5-6
j_gene: TRBJ2-1
CDR3nt: TGTGCCAGCAGCTTGGAGGAGCGGACCTACAATGAGCAGTTCTTC
CDR3aa: CASSLEERTYNEQFF

abundance: -
d_gene: TRBD2
v_gene: TRBV4-1
j_gene: TRBJ2-7
CDR3nt: TGCGCCAGCAGCCAAGATGCGCTAGCGGCCAGGGACGGATCCTACGAGCAGTACTTC
CDR3aa: CASSQDALAARDGSYEQYF

abundance: -
d_gene: -
v_gene: TRBV21-1
j_gene: TRBJ2-2
CDR3nt: TGTGCCAGCAGCAGACCAGGGGGCGCCCGGCGGGCCGGGGAGCTGTTTTTT
CDR3aa: CASSRPGGARRAGELFF

abundance: -
d_gene: -
v_gene: TRBV2
j_gene: TRBJ1-3
CDR3nt: TGTGCCAGCATTCCGACGCGGAACTCTGGAAACACCATATATTTT
CDR3aa: CASIPTRNSGNTIYF

abundance: many
d_gene: TRBD1
v_gene: TRBV11-3
j_gene: TRBJ1-1
CDR3nt: TGTGCCAGCAGCTTGGGACAGAATTCCCCTGAAGCTTTCTTT
CDR3aa: CASSLGQNSPEAFF

abundance: -
d_gene: -
v_gene: TRBV5-1
j_gene: TRBJ1-3
CDR3nt: TGCGCCAGCAGCTTGGAAAATACAGTTGGAAACACCATATATTTT
CDR3aa: CASSLENTVGNTIYF